This entry describes one T cell receptor beta chain. The antigen remains undetermined. These data originate in a study of cytomegalovirus exposure and HLA in healthy donors. Whole-study findings and limits: What a later analysis reportedly showed was that an Asian-associated ancestry cluster had fewer N-insertions than the approximately 720-donor mean.

CDR3 length equals 14 residues. After removal of 3 bases from V and 3 bases from J, the junction contained 2 bases not matched to a gene. Germline CDR1 reads GTSNPN; CDR2 reads SVGIG (reference sequence). 13 Jbeta primers and 60 Vbeta primers were used for the PCR. TCRdb keeps only in-frame clones here, not all; method: immunoSEQ multiplex PCR. Counted here are some 170,000 clones, roughly 77% occurring once; the ten biggest clones make up approximately 5%. Sample: PBMCs. The sequence was collected from a man aged 18 to 29 in good health and CMV-seropositive. The chain links TRBV30 to TRBJ2-1; 10 bases align to TRBD1. CDR3 sequence (DNA): TGTGCCTGGAGCCGGGACAGGGGCTACAATGAGCAGTTCTTC. Its translation: CAWSRDRGYNEQFF.